The rows below give T cell receptor beta chains drawn from one sample of a study of identifying expanded T cells in peripheral blood. The protocol was immunoSEQ multiplex PCR, while the TCRdb copy is restricted to in-frame clones and leaves out a portion. The sample shows roughly 63,000 clones, around four fifths of them seen only once. Sequencing was done on a sample of blood. The receptors originated from a person between 18 and 75 years old in good health. The CDR3 runs from the conserved cysteine through the conserved F or W. The D gene is left open where the match is weak. Size tells how often a clone was seen (once, few, many) or the class of an expanded clone, and some rows leave it out.

j_call d_call clone_size v_call cdr3_aa cdr3_nt
TRBJ2-3 TRBD2 few TRBV7-2 CASSQTLAGADTQYF TGTGCCAGCAGCCAAACACTAGCGGGAGCAGATACGCAGTATTTT
TRBJ1-6 NA NA TRBV15 CATSRDWGQNSPLHF TGTGCCACCAGCAGAGATTGGGGGCAGAACTCACCCCTCCACTTT
TRBJ2-3 NA NA TRBV10-3 CAIRGGGADTQYF TGTGCCATCAGGGGAGGGGGTGCAGATACGCAGTATTTT
TRBJ1-1 NA once TRBV5-4 CASSFSSMNTEAFF TGTGCCAGCAGCTTTTCGAGTATGAACACTGAAGCTTTCTTT
TRBJ2-1 TRBD2 NA TRBV7-2 CASSLQPGTSGRTEQFF TGTGCCAGCAGCCTCCAACCCGGGACTAGCGGGAGAACTGAGCAGTTCTTC
TRBJ1-6 NA few TRBV11-2 CASSLDQGILNSPLHF TGTGCCAGCAGCTTAGATCAGGGTATTTTAAATTCACCCCTCCACTTT
TRBJ2-7 NA few TRBV7-2 CASSLAAAESYEQYF TGTGCCAGCAGCTTAGCGGCAGCCGAATCCTACGAGCAGTACTTC
TRBJ1-1 NA NA TRBV6-1 CASRLGQMNTEAFF TGTGCCAGCAGATTGGGTCAGATGAACACTGAAGCTTTCTTT
TRBJ2-7 NA NA TRBV30 CAWEASPLFEQYF TGTGCCTGGGAAGCGAGCCCTCTTTTCGAGCAGTACTTC
TRBJ2-4 TRBD1 NA TRBV23-1 CASSQPGTGPQQYF TGCGCCAGCAGTCAACCGGGGACAGGGCCGCAACAGTACTTC
TRBJ1-1 NA NA TRBV10-1 CASSETGQSGRAFF TGCGCCAGCAGCGAAACCGGACAGTCTGGGAGGGCTTTCTTT
TRBJ2-4 NA NA TRBV18 CASSPAGFENIQYF TGTGCCAGCTCACCAGCGGGATTTGAGAACATTCAGTACTTC
TRBJ1-2 NA NA TRBV6-1 CASSDWGLSYGYTF TGTGCCAGCAGTGATTGGGGGCTCAGCTATGGCTACACCTTC
TRBJ1-5 NA few TRBV6-4 CASSYRQPQHF TGTGCCAGCAGTTACAGGCAGCCCCAGCATTTT
TRBJ2-2 NA NA TRBV10-3 CAISEPPGLPTGELFF TGTGCCATCAGTGAGCCGCCGGGACTGCCGACCGGGGAGCTGTTTTTT
TRBJ2-2 TRBD2 NA TRBV30 CAWSGTSGRLSGELFF TGTGCCTGGAGTGGGACTAGCGGGAGGCTATCCGGGGAGCTGTTTTTT
TRBJ1-5 NA NA TRBV2 CASSDSSNQPQHF TGTGCCAGCAGTGACAGTTCCAATCAGCCCCAGCATTTT
TRBJ2-6 NA NA TRBV5-1 CASNPGSSGANVLTF TGCGCCAGCAATCCGGGCTCTTCTGGGGCCAACGTCCTGACTTTC
TRBJ1-2 NA NA TRBV5-6 CASSLDYGYTF TGTGCCAGCAGCTTGGACTATGGCTACACCTTC
TRBJ1-1 NA NA TRBV5-1 CASSQNTEAFF TGCGCCAGCAGCCAGAACACTGAAGCTTTCTTT
TRBJ2-5 TRBD2 NA TRBV7-2 CASSPSGAQETQYF TGTGCCAGCAGCCCTAGCGGAGCCCAAGAGACCCAGTACTTC
TRBJ1-4 TRBD1 NA TRBV9 CASSGTGRGKLFF TGTGCCAGCAGCGGGACAGGTCGGGGAAAACTGTTTTTT
TRBJ2-2 NA NA TRBV13 CASSLGRVRETGELFF TGTGCCAGCAGCTTAGGAAGGGTACGGGAGACCGGGGAGCTGTTTTTT
TRBJ2-6 NA NA TRBV6-1 CASSEYRTAQSGANVLTF TGTGCCAGCAGTGAATACCGGACTGCTCAATCTGGGGCCAACGTCCTGACTTTC
TRBJ2-2 TRBD1 NA TRBV30 CAGTGDTGELFF TGTGCGGGGACAGGAGACACCGGGGAGCTGTTTTTT
TRBJ1-2 TRBD1 NA TRBV6-5 CASSYGDRGPYGYTF TGTGCCAGCAGTTACGGTGACAGGGGACCCTATGGCTACACCTTC
TRBJ2-1 NA NA TRBV9 CASSRQDGRSYNEQFF TGTGCCAGCAGCAGACAGGACGGACGTTCCTACAATGAGCAGTTCTTC
TRBJ2-5 NA NA TRBV19 CASTLRFPQETQYF TGTGCCAGTACGCTGCGGTTTCCCCAAGAGACCCAGTACTTC
TRBJ2-2 NA NA TRBV7-2 CASSLKNTGELFF TGTGCCAGCAGCTTGAAGAACACCGGGGAGCTGTTTTTT
TRBJ1-1 TRBD1 NA TRBV19 CASSIWDRESEAFF TGTGCCAGTAGTATCTGGGACAGGGAGTCTGAAGCTTTCTTT
TRBJ1-2 NA NA TRBV5-1 CASSRSGTKGLGYGYTF TGCGCCAGCAGTCGAAGTGGGACCAAAGGGTTAGGCTATGGCTACACCTTC
TRBJ2-3 NA few TRBV4-2 CASSHGAPTDTQYF TGTGCCAGCAGCCACGGGGCCCCCACAGATACGCAGTATTTT
TRBJ1-2 NA NA TRBV6-5 CASSYDRAYGYTF TGTGCCAGCAGTTACGACAGAGCCTATGGCTACACCTTC
TRBJ1-2 NA NA TRBV7-8 CASSKARLDRRVYGYTF TGTGCCAGCAGCAAGGCCCGACTGGACAGAAGGGTCTATGGCTACACCTTC
TRBJ1-2 NA NA TRBV7-9 CASSSDRMTPYGYTF TGTGCCAGCAGCTCCGACAGGATGACCCCCTATGGCTACACCTTC
TRBJ1-2 TRBD1 NA TRBV6-5 CASGTAGGSYTF TGTGCCAGCGGGACAGCAGGTGGAAGCTACACCTTC
TRBJ2-7 NA NA TRBV6-5 CASSYRGTYEQYF TGTGCCAGCAGTTACCGGGGAACCTACGAGCAGTACTTC
TRBJ1-1 NA few TRBV4-1 CASSQDWIPEAFF TGCGCCAGCAGCCAAGATTGGATCCCTGAAGCTTTCTTT
TRBJ1-2 NA NA TRBV6-6 CASHDYGYTF TGTGCCAGTCACGACTATGGCTACACCTTC
TRBJ2-7 NA NA TRBV6-6 CASSYSRGGYEQYF TGTGCCAGCAGTTACTCGCGGGGCGGGTACGAGCAGTACTTC
TRBJ1-5 NA few TRBV6-5 CASSLRGSNQPQHF TGTGCCAGCAGTCTCAGGGGTAGCAATCAGCCCCAGCATTTT
TRBJ1-1 TRBD1 NA TRBV30 CAWMEGTGVSEAFF TGTGCCTGGATGGAAGGGACAGGGGTCTCTGAAGCTTTCTTT
TRBJ2-3 TRBD2 NA TRBV11-2 CASSLRGGRTDTQYF TGTGCCAGCAGCTTACGGGGGGGTAGAACAGATACGCAGTATTTT
TRBJ2-7 TRBD2 NA TRBV12-5 CASGQGLAGEGEQYF TGTGCTAGTGGTCAAGGACTAGCGGGAGAGGGCGAGCAGTACTTC
TRBJ1-1 NA NA TRBV5-1 CASSLGGFQNTEAFF TGCGCCAGCAGCTTGGGAGGATTCCAGAACACTGAAGCTTTCTTT
TRBJ2-5 TRBD2 once TRBV18 CASSRGLAEETQYF TGTGCCAGCTCTCGGGGACTAGCAGAAGAGACCCAGTACTTC
TRBJ1-1 NA once TRBV5-4 CASSLPQGREAFF TGTGCCAGCAGCTTGCCCCAGGGTAGGGAAGCTTTCTTT
TRBJ2-2 NA NA TRBV5-1 CASSLSGRAGSNTGELFF TGCGCCAGCAGCTTGTCGGGGCGGGCGGGGTCGAACACCGGGGAGCTGTTTTTT
TRBJ1-2 NA NA TRBV6-1 CASSDRQGDGYTF TGTGCCAGCAGTGATCGCCAGGGTGATGGCTACACCTTC
TRBJ2-3 NA NA TRBV9 CASSGAGLRTDTQYF TGTGCCAGCAGCGGAGCAGGTCTCCGTACAGATACGCAGTATTTT
TRBJ1-1 NA NA TRBV7-8 CASSLGPANTEAFF TGTGCCAGCAGCTTAGGTCCGGCTAACACTGAAGCTTTCTTT
TRBJ2-5 NA NA TRBV2 CASGTGYQETQYF TGTGCCAGCGGAACGGGGTACCAAGAGACCCAGTACTTC
TRBJ1-5 TRBD1 once TRBV7-6 CASSRTGSQPQHF TGTGCCAGCAGTCGGACAGGGAGTCAGCCCCAGCATTTT
TRBJ2-3 TRBD2 NA TRBV27 CASSPRSPGLASDTQYF TGTGCCAGCAGTCCTCGATCCCCGGGACTAGCAAGTGATACGCAGTATTTT
TRBJ1-1 NA NA TRBV5-1 CASSLGVVVTEAFF TGCGCCAGCAGCTTGGGGGTGGTTGTAACTGAAGCTTTCTTT
TRBJ2-1 TRBD2 once TRBV9 CASSETSWGYNEQFF TGTGCCAGCAGCGAGACTAGCTGGGGCTACAATGAGCAGTTCTTC
TRBJ1-2 TRBD1 NA TRBV7-3 CASSSGTGAGYTF TGTGCCAGCAGCTCCGGGACAGGGGCTGGCTACACCTTC
TRBJ1-1 NA few TRBV9 CASSVGMGNTEAFF TGTGCCAGCAGCGTAGGGATGGGGAACACTGAAGCTTTCTTT